Listed below are T cell receptor beta chains from one sample, sequenced in a study of blood T cell repertoires in COVID-19. Produced via immunoSEQ multiplex PCR; TCRdb's table is partial and in-frame only. The sample records around 150,000 clones, 82% being singletons. The sample consisted of peripheral blood. The receptors shown here come from a woman older than 75 with acute or convalescent COVID-19. CDR3s include the opening cysteine and the closing phenylalanine or tryptophan. A D gene is named only where the DNA matches it firmly. Part of the rows lack a size; the others show once, few, many or a class for expanded clones.

v_call: TRBV18; d_call: .; j_call: TRBJ2-2; clone_size: .; cdr3_nt: TGTGCCAGCTCCCAATCCCGAGGCACCGGGGAGCTGTTTTTT; cdr3_aa: CASSQSRGTGELFF
v_call: TRBV28; d_call: .; j_call: TRBJ1-1; clone_size: .; cdr3_nt: TGTGCCAGCAGCTATACCACTGAAGCTTTCTTT; cdr3_aa: CASSYTTEAFF
v_call: TRBV7-2; d_call: .; j_call: TRBJ2-5; clone_size: .; cdr3_nt: TGTGCCAGCAGCTCGTCGGGAAGAGAGACCCAGTACTTC; cdr3_aa: CASSSSGRETQYF
v_call: TRBV6-5; d_call: TRBD1; j_call: TRBJ1-2; clone_size: .; cdr3_nt: TGTGCCAGCGTTCGACAGGGGGCTTACGGCTACACCTTC; cdr3_aa: CASVRQGAYGYTF
v_call: TRBV5-1; d_call: .; j_call: TRBJ2-7; clone_size: .; cdr3_nt: TGCGCCAGCAGCGACCCGGGAGCCTACGAGCAGTACTTC; cdr3_aa: CASSDPGAYEQYF
v_call: TRBV10-3; d_call: .; j_call: TRBJ1-2; clone_size: once; cdr3_nt: TGTGCCTCCACGCACCAGGACAGCGGCTACACCTTC; cdr3_aa: CASTHQDSGYTF
v_call: TRBV7-9; d_call: .; j_call: TRBJ2-2; clone_size: .; cdr3_nt: TGTGCCAGCACCACTCAAAGGGGCACCGGGGAGCTGTTTTTT; cdr3_aa: CASTTQRGTGELFF
v_call: TRBV29-1; d_call: .; j_call: TRBJ1-1; clone_size: once; cdr3_nt: TGCAGCGCCAAGCGGGGGAACACTGAAGCTTTCTTT; cdr3_aa: CSAKRGNTEAFF
v_call: TRBV2; d_call: TRBD1; j_call: TRBJ1-1; clone_size: .; cdr3_nt: TGTGCCAGCACAGGGGGGCCGAACACTGAAGCTTTCTTT; cdr3_aa: CASTGGPNTEAFF
v_call: TRBV7-8; d_call: .; j_call: TRBJ2-1; clone_size: .; cdr3_nt: TGTGCCAGCAGCCTGGACCGGGGCTCCTACAATGAGCAGTTCTTC; cdr3_aa: CASSLDRGSYNEQFF
v_call: TRBV4-3; d_call: TRBD2; j_call: TRBJ2-1; clone_size: .; cdr3_nt: TGCGCCAGCAGCCAAGACTTGGAAAGCGGGAACGCCTACAATGAGCAGTTCTTC; cdr3_aa: CASSQDLESGNAYNEQFF
v_call: TRBV6-5; d_call: .; j_call: TRBJ1-2; clone_size: .; cdr3_nt: TGTGCCAGCAGTCTACAGGGAGACTATGGCTACACCTTC; cdr3_aa: CASSLQGDYGYTF
v_call: TRBV14; d_call: TRBD1; j_call: TRBJ2-1; clone_size: .; cdr3_nt: TGTGCCAGCAGATACGGGACAGGGTACAATGAGCAGTTCTTC; cdr3_aa: CASRYGTGYNEQFF
v_call: TRBV15; d_call: .; j_call: TRBJ1-5; clone_size: .; cdr3_nt: TGTGCCACCAGCAGAGACTATCAGCCCCAGCATTTT; cdr3_aa: CATSRDYQPQHF
v_call: TRBV11-3; d_call: TRBD2; j_call: TRBJ2-2; clone_size: .; cdr3_nt: TGTGCCAGCACCCAGACTAGCGGGAGGTTCATCGGGGAGCTGTTTTTT; cdr3_aa: CASTQTSGRFIGELFF
v_call: TRBV15; d_call: .; j_call: TRBJ2-7; clone_size: .; cdr3_nt: TGTGCCACCAGCAGAGATGCAGGGCGCTACGAGCAGTACTTC; cdr3_aa: CATSRDAGRYEQYF
v_call: TRBV6-5; d_call: TRBD2; j_call: TRBJ2-1; clone_size: .; cdr3_nt: TGTGCCAGCAGCCCCCCAGCGGGAGGGTACAATGAGCAGTTCTTC; cdr3_aa: CASSPPAGGYNEQFF
v_call: TRBV18; d_call: TRBD1; j_call: TRBJ2-7; clone_size: .; cdr3_nt: TGTGCCAGCTCAGTCGGGACAGATGAGCAGTACTTC; cdr3_aa: CASSVGTDEQYF
v_call: TRBV4-1; d_call: .; j_call: TRBJ1-5; clone_size: .; cdr3_nt: TGCGCCAGCAGCCAAGTCGCGAGGTCCAATCAGCCCCAGCATTTT; cdr3_aa: CASSQVARSNQPQHF
v_call: TRBV5-5; d_call: TRBD2; j_call: TRBJ2-7; clone_size: .; cdr3_nt: TGTGCCAGCACCAGACTAGCGGGCGCCTACGAGCAGTACTTC; cdr3_aa: CASTRLAGAYEQYF
v_call: TRBV18; d_call: TRBD1; j_call: TRBJ1-2; clone_size: .; cdr3_nt: TGTGCCAGCTCGTTACCACAGGGGGCGGCTGGCTACACCTTC; cdr3_aa: CASSLPQGAAGYTF
v_call: TRBV29-1; d_call: TRBD1; j_call: TRBJ2-1; clone_size: once; cdr3_nt: TGCAGCGTCGAGGGCGGGACAGGGGCCTACAATGAGCAGTTCTTC; cdr3_aa: CSVEGGTGAYNEQFF
v_call: TRBV2; d_call: TRBD1; j_call: TRBJ2-7; clone_size: .; cdr3_nt: TGTGCCAACAGGGGACAGGGGGAGACGTACTTC; cdr3_aa: CANRGQGETYF
v_call: TRBV6-6; d_call: .; j_call: TRBJ2-1; clone_size: .; cdr3_nt: TGTGCCAGCAGCCGGACCGGGGTTTACAATGAGCAGTTCTTC; cdr3_aa: CASSRTGVYNEQFF
v_call: TRBV6-5; d_call: .; j_call: TRBJ2-7; clone_size: .; cdr3_nt: TGTGCCAGCAGTCCGTCCGGCTACGAGCAGTACTTC; cdr3_aa: CASSPSGYEQYF
v_call: TRBV5-1; d_call: .; j_call: TRBJ2-2; clone_size: .; cdr3_nt: TGCGCCAGCAGCTTGGCCGGTCCGGTCCGGGGAGCGAACACCGGGGAGCTGTTTTTT; cdr3_aa: CASSLAGPVRGANTGELFF
v_call: TRBV18; d_call: .; j_call: TRBJ1-5; clone_size: .; cdr3_nt: TGTGCCAGCTCACCAGGGAGCGATCAGCCCCAGCATTTT; cdr3_aa: CASSPGSDQPQHF
v_call: TRBV6-2/TRBV6-3; d_call: TRBD2; j_call: TRBJ2-7; clone_size: few; cdr3_nt: TGTGCCAGCAGTTCGTCGAGGATTCTAGCGGCTACCTACGAGCAGTACTTC; cdr3_aa: CASSSSRILAATYEQYF
v_call: TRBV3-1/TRBV3-2; d_call: TRBD2; j_call: TRBJ2-1; clone_size: .; cdr3_nt: TGTGCCAGCAGCCAAGTGCTAGCGGGAGGGTACTACAATGAGCAGTTCTTC; cdr3_aa: CASSQVLAGGYYNEQFF
v_call: TRBV6-2/TRBV6-3; d_call: TRBD1; j_call: TRBJ1-1; clone_size: .; cdr3_nt: TGTGCCAGCAGTTCAGCTGGACAGGGTTCCACTGAAGCTTTCTTT; cdr3_aa: CASSSAGQGSTEAFF
v_call: TRBV5-4; d_call: TRBD1; j_call: TRBJ2-7; clone_size: few; cdr3_nt: TGTGCCAGCAGCTTACCGGGACAGCGAGCCTACGAGCAGTACTTC; cdr3_aa: CASSLPGQRAYEQYF
v_call: TRBV5-6; d_call: .; j_call: TRBJ2-1; clone_size: .; cdr3_nt: TGTGCCAGCAGCTCGGGTCCCAACAATGAGCAGTTCTTC; cdr3_aa: CASSSGPNNEQFF
v_call: TRBV5-1; d_call: .; j_call: TRBJ2-2; clone_size: .; cdr3_nt: TGCGCCAGCAGCTTTAGTTCAGGGCGACGGACCGGGGAGCTGTTTTTT; cdr3_aa: CASSFSSGRRTGELFF
v_call: TRBV4-1; d_call: .; j_call: TRBJ1-2; clone_size: .; cdr3_nt: TGCGCCAGCAGCCTGGGGACAACGGGGATAGAAGGCTACACCTTC; cdr3_aa: CASSLGTTGIEGYTF
v_call: TRBV25-1; d_call: TRBD1; j_call: TRBJ1-5; clone_size: .; cdr3_nt: TGTGCCAGCAGTCCCGGGACAGGGATCTTTGGGGGCAATCAGCCCCAGCATTTT; cdr3_aa: CASSPGTGIFGGNQPQHF
v_call: TRBV27; d_call: .; j_call: TRBJ2-1; clone_size: many; cdr3_nt: TGTGCCAGCAGCCTCTTGAGGGATAATGAGCAGTTCTTC; cdr3_aa: CASSLLRDNEQFF
v_call: TRBV4-1; d_call: TRBD2; j_call: TRBJ2-1; clone_size: once; cdr3_nt: TGCGCCAGCAGCCCCACTAGCGGGAGGGGCAATGAGCAGTTCTTC; cdr3_aa: CASSPTSGRGNEQFF
v_call: TRBV7-8; d_call: .; j_call: TRBJ1-5; clone_size: .; cdr3_nt: TGTGCCAGCAGCCCCACAGATAGCAATCAGCCCCAGCATTTT; cdr3_aa: CASSPTDSNQPQHF
v_call: TRBV10-3; d_call: TRBD2; j_call: TRBJ2-5; clone_size: .; cdr3_nt: TGTGCCATCAGTGGGGCTAGCGGATACCAAGAGACCCAGTACTTC; cdr3_aa: CAISGASGYQETQYF
v_call: TRBV13; d_call: TRBD2; j_call: TRBJ2-3; clone_size: .; cdr3_nt: TGTGCCAGCAGCCTGCGTGGGGGGACCAGCGGGAGTATAAGAGATACGCAGTATTTT; cdr3_aa: CASSLRGGTSGSIRDTQYF
v_call: TRBV10-2; d_call: TRBD1; j_call: TRBJ2-3; clone_size: .; cdr3_nt: TGCGCCAGCAGTGGCTCCCAACCGGGACAGGGATCAGATACGCAGTATTTT; cdr3_aa: CASSGSQPGQGSDTQYF
v_call: TRBV6-5; d_call: .; j_call: TRBJ1-1; clone_size: .; cdr3_nt: TGTGCCAGCAGCCACAGGGCGGACACTGAAGCTTTCTTT; cdr3_aa: CASSHRADTEAFF
v_call: TRBV24-1; d_call: .; j_call: TRBJ2-1; clone_size: .; cdr3_nt: TGTGCCACCAGTTCTCTCTTGCGGGATGAGCAGTTCTTC; cdr3_aa: CATSSLLRDEQFF
v_call: TRBV21-1; d_call: .; j_call: TRBJ1-6; clone_size: .; cdr3_nt: TGTGCCAGCAGCAAACAGCTAACAGAGACATATAATTCACCCCTCCACTTT; cdr3_aa: CASSKQLTETYNSPLHF
v_call: TRBV5-1; d_call: .; j_call: TRBJ2-1; clone_size: .; cdr3_nt: TGCGCCAGCAGCTTAAACAGGCCCTCCTACAATGAGCAGTTCTTC; cdr3_aa: CASSLNRPSYNEQFF